This T cell receptor (beta chain) comes out of a study of response to subunit inactivated influenza vaccine. Regarding the study as a whole: Few new T cells, the authors suggested, are recruited by each seasonal influenza vaccination.

The table lists this clonotype with many counts. Its antigen is currently unknown. The CDR3 runs 17 residues. From germline, CDR1 is MNHEY and CDR2 SVGAGI. V was shortened by 1 base and J by 1 base, with 13 bases between the two germline ends. TCRdb re-called the RT-PCR reads through MiXCR, storing one row per CDR3 protein. The data hold hundreds of thousands of distinct CDR3 sequences, with 15% to 19% observed a single time. The sequencing here drew on PBMCs from blood, taken about 11 days after vaccination. The V and J genes are TRBV6-5 and TRBJ2-2, with D possibly TRBD2 on 6 matching bases. This receptor was obtained from a man aged 50-59 years who received an inactivated influenza vaccine. CDR3 sequence: CASSYWGLNVNTGELFF. In DNA, the CDR3 is TGTGCCAGCAGTTACTGGGGACTCAACGTGAACACCGGGGAGCTGTTTTTT.